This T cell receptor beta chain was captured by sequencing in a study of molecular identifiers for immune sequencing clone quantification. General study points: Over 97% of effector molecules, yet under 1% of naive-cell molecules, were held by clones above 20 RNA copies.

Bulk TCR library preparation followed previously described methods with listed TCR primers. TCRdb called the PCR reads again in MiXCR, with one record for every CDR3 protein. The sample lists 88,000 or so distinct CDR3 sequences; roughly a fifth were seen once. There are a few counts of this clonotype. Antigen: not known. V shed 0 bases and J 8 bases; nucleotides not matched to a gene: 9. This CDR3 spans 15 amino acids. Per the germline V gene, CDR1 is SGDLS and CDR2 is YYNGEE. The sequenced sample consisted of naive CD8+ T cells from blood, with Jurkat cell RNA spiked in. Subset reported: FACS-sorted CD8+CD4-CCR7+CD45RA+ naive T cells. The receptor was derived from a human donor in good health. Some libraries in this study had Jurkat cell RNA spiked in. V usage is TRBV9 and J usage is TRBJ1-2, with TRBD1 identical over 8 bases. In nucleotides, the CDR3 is TGTGCCAGCAGCGTAGCGGGGGGGACAGGAGGGGGCTACACCTTC. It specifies CASSVAGGTGGGYTF.